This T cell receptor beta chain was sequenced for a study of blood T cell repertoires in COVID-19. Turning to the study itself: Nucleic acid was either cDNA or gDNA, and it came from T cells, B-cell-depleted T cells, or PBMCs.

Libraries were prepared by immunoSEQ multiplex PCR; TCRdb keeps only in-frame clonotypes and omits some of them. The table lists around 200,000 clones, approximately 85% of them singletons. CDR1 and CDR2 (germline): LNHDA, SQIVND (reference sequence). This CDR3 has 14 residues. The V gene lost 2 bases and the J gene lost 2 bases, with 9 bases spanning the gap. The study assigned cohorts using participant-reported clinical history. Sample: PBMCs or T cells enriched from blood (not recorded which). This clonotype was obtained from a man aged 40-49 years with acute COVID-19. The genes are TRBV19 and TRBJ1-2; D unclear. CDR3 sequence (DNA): TGTGCCAGTAGTATAATGGAGGGCAACTATGGCTACACCTTC. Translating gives CASSIMEGNYGYTF.